This passage covers 20 T cell receptor beta chains from one sample sequenced in a study of CD8+CD57+ T cells in acquired aplastic anemia. The sequenced patients had an expansion of CD8+CD57+ cells seen by flow cytometry. Profiling of TCR beta VDJ combinations and CDR3 sequences used genomic DNA as template. TCRdb recomputed calls from the reads with MiXCR, one row per CDR3 protein. The repertoire has 200,000 to 300,000 distinct CDR3 sequences, 70% to 85% of them found once; the top ten carry roughly two fifths. Sequenced input: sorted CD4+, CD8+, or CD8+CD57+ T cells (not recorded which) from PBMCs. These receptors were obtained from a human donor with aplastic anemia.

On this clonotype itself: Without the conserved terminal phenylalanine or tryptophan, this CDR3 likely stems from a read error. The DNA is omitted, as the CDR3 cannot be located on it reliably, and the CDR3 follows TCRdb's listing. The chain recombines TRBV7-9 with TRBJ2-1; TRBD1 is the table's D call and was not checked against the DNA. The CDR3 numbers 13 amino acids, ends counted. The germline V gene has CDR1 SEHNR and CDR2 FQNEAQ (reference sequence). CDR3 residues: CASSPGEGTQETQ.

A single count supports this clonotype. The CDR3 end shows no conserved phenylalanine or tryptophan, and so a read error is likely. The limits of the CDR3 on the DNA are not certain, so only TCRdb's listed CDR3 is given. This chain links TRBV7-2 with TRBJ2-3. Germline V gene sequence: CDR1 SGHTA, CDR2 FQGNSA. The CDR3 length equals 12 residues, ends included. The CDR3 here is CASSVAADTQSH.

This clonotype was counted many times. V and J are TRBV9 and TRBJ2-5; 9 nucleotides line up with TRBD2. The CDR3 length is 16 residues. V lost 6 bases to trimming and J lost 4 bases; unmatched junction nucleotides: 13. CDR1 and CDR2 (germline): SGDLS, YYNGEE. The CDR3 protein is CASNRGTSPTGETQYF. CDR3 DNA: TGTGCCAGCAACCGAGGGACTAGCCCTACCGGAGAGACCCAGTACTTC.

The V gene is TRBV2, the J gene TRBJ1-5, with TRBD1 matching over 7 bases. CDR1 and CDR2 from the germline V gene are SNHLY and FYNNEI. V dropped 8 bases and J dropped 3; count of bases not matched to a gene: 1. CDR3 size: 12 residues. This CDR3 is CASGTDNQPQHF. CDR3 nucleotides: TGTGCCAGCGGGACAGACAATCAGCCCCAGCATTTT.

On this clonotype: This CDR3 fails to terminate in the conserved phenylalanine or tryptophan, so it likely reflects a read error. No DNA is shown, since the ends of the CDR3 on it are uncertain; the CDR3 is the one TCRdb lists. The chain combines TRBV7-9 with TRBJ2-3; the table's D call, TRBD1, was not checked against the DNA. Ends included, the CDR3 has 13 residues. Per the germline V gene, CDR1 is SEHNR and CDR2 is FQNEAQ (reference sequence). CDR3 in amino acids: CASSFERTGRSDE.

A word on this clonotype: A read error may produce the germline difference seen at one junction end. V gene TRBV7-9 combines with J gene TRBJ2-7; a weak D match, TRBD1 (6 bases). Germline lookup yields CDR1 SEHNR and CDR2 FQNEAQ (reference sequence). The CDR3 spans 14 residues. The DNA of the CDR3 is TGTGCCAGCAGCGGTCAGGGGTTCACTGAAGCTTTCTTTTTC. Residues: CASSGQGFTEAFFF.

With respect to this clonotype: One end of the junction fails to match germline, which may point to a read error. The rearrangement links TRBV7-6 to TRBJ2-1; no definite D call. The CDR3 covers 13 residues. Germline V gives CDR1 SGHVS, CDR2 FNYEAQ. The DNA for the CDR3 is TGTGCCAGCAGCTTGAGCGCCAGAATTGCGCAGTATTTC. Its translation: CASSLSARIAQYF. The full variable domain, with the rest looked up from reference TRBV7-6 and TRBJ2-1, is GAGVSQSPRYKVTKRGQDVALRCDPISGHVSLYWYRQALGQGPEFLTYFNYEAQQDKSGLPNDRFSAERPEGSISTLTIQRTEQRDSAMYRCASSLSARIAQYFGPGTRLTVL.

In regard to this clonotype: Since no conserved phenylalanine or tryptophan closes the CDR3, a read error is the likely cause. Because the CDR3's place on the DNA is in doubt, the DNA is left out and the CDR3 is given as listed by TCRdb. The chain couples TRBV7-9 to TRBJ2-3; whether TRBD1, the table's D call, matches the DNA was not checked. The CDR3 numbers 13 amino acids, ends counted. CDR1 SEHNR and CDR2 FQNEAQ come from the germline V gene (reference sequence). The CDR3 sequence is CASSTGGSNQPQH.

V is TRBV7-8 and J is TRBJ2-7; 7 bases are a match to TRBD2. Losses at the gene ends were 3 bases for V and 5 bases for J; bases not matched to a gene: 19. The germline gives CDR1 SGHVS, CDR2 FQNEAQ. The CDR3 totals 18 residues. CDR3 nucleotide sequence: TGTGCCAGCAGCTTTCAACCAAACGGGGGGAGCCATGACCACGAGCAGTACGTC. Protein sequence: CASSFQPNGGSHDHEQYV.

This clonotype has just one count. The chain has TRBV10-3 and TRBJ1-5; D unclear. The germline V and J ends were trimmed by 0 bases and 4 bases, with 7 bases remaining between them. The CDR3 contains 14 residues. Germline V CDR1 and CDR2: ENHRY, SYGVKD. CDR3 sequence reads: CAISESAANQPQHF. For the CDR3, the DNA is TGTGCCATCAGTGAGTCAGCCGCGAATCAGCCCCAGCATTTT.

The chain carries TRBV2 and TRBJ2-3, with 9 bases fitting TRBD2. J gave up 6 bases and V 8 bases, and 12 bases lay outside the gene matches. The CDR3 spans 15 residues. Per germline, CDR1 SNHLY and CDR2 FYNNEI. CDR3: CASVRPAGGMDTQYF. In nucleotides, the CDR3 is TGTGCCAGCGTACGACCGGCGGGGGGGATGGATACGCAGTATTTT. Variable domain in full (rest from reference TRBV2 and TRBJ2-3): EPEVTQTPSHQVTQMGQEVILRCVPISNHLYFYWYRQILGQKVEFLVSFYNNEISEKSEIFDDQFSVERPDGSNFTLKIRSTKLEDSAMYFCASVRPAGGMDTQYFGPGTRLTVL.

Remarks on this clonotype: This may be a read error: a much more frequent sequence differs by one nucleotide. This CDR3 is missing its conserved last phenylalanine or tryptophan, likely due to a read error. The DNA is left out, because the CDR3 cannot be placed on it with certainty; the CDR3 is given as TCRdb lists it. The V and J genes are TRBV2 and TRBJ1-1; TRBD1 is the table's D call, not checked against the DNA. The germline CDR1 and CDR2 sequences are SNHLY and FYNNEI. The CDR3 extends over 15 residues, inclusive of both ends. The CDR3 loop is CASGDGGTDTQYVFS.

The chain combines TRBV5-4 with TRBJ2-3; the D is unclear. There are 12 residues in the CDR3. Germline CDR1 reads SGHNT; CDR2 reads YYREEE (reference sequence). With 4 bases removed from V and 7 bases from J, the gap between germline ends came to 10 bases. DNA for the CDR3: TGTGCCAGCAGCCTTAACATGCATACGCAGTATTTT. Residues: CASSLNMHTQYF.

A remark on this clonotype: One end of the junction fails to match germline, which may point to a read error. This rearrangement joins TRBV7-6 to TRBJ2-3; TRBD2 aligns across 7 bases. Germline loops: CDR1 SGHVS, CDR2 FNYEAQ. This CDR3 has 14 residues. CDR3 amino acids: CASSLAGGPELLRF. CDR3 in DNA: TGTGCCAGCAGCTTAGCGGGAGGGCCCGAGCTCCTGCGATTT.

This clonotype was detected only a few times. The chain combines TRBV20-1 with TRBJ2-5; D is unclear. Germline V gene sequence: CDR1 DFQATT, CDR2 SNEGSKA (reference sequence). CDR3 length: 16 amino acids. The V end was cut by 6 bases, the J end by 2 bases, with 22 bases between. The CDR3 region is CSAKGYYNSRQETQYF. The CDR3, as DNA: TGCAGTGCGAAAGGTTACTATAATTCACGGCAAGAGACCCAGTACTTC.

This chain joins TRBV7-9 and TRBJ2-5; D may correspond to TRBD1 or TRBD2 (5 bases each). Deletions cut 5 bases from V and 14 bases from J, with 27 bases between. CDR3 size: 15 residues. Germline V gives CDR1 SEHNR, CDR2 FQNEAQ (reference sequence). CDR3 DNA sequence: TGTGCCAGCAGCGGGGCGGGCAAAGTTGGCGAGGCCAAATACTTC. It translates to CASSGAGKVGEAKYF.

This rearrangement joins TRBV9 to TRBJ1-2, with TRBD1 matching over 7 bases. Germline V CDR1 and CDR2: SGDLS, YYNGEE. The CDR3 loop spans 15 amino acids. J gave up 13 bases and V 7 bases, and 22 bases lay outside the gene matches. CDR3 sequence (DNA): TGTGCCAGCGGGACAGCGGGGGAGAGACGGTATGGTGGCACCTTC. The encoded protein is CASGTAGERRYGGTF.

For this clonotype: A junction boundary mismatches the germline segment, possibly from a read error. V gene TRBV7-3 combines with J gene TRBJ1-2, with D hard to call. The germline CDR1 and CDR2 sequences are SGHTA and FQGTGA. This CDR3 has 16 residues. The CDR3 loop is CASTIERNGLVHGYTF. The CDR3 DNA is TGTGCCAGCACAATAGAGAGGAACGGGCTCGTACATGGATACACCTTC.

The J gene is TRBJ1-2, the V gene TRBV9; no clear D. The CDR3 length is 11 residues. Deletions cut 5 bases from V and 6 bases from J, with 8 bases between. Germline values: CDR1 SGDLS, CDR2 YYNGEE. The CDR3 sequence is CASSGADGYTF. CDR3 in DNA: TGTGCCAGCAGTGGAGCTGATGGCTACACCTTC.

The gene calls are TRBV7-8 and TRBJ1-6; D is perhaps TRBD1 (5 bases). CDR3 size: 16 residues. The germline V gene encodes CDR1 SGHVS and CDR2 FQNEAQ. The V end was cut by 0 bases, the J end by 15 bases, with 21 bases between. The chain's CDR3 is CASSLAGGPDKPYLHF. The CDR3 DNA follows: TGTGCCAGCAGCTTAGCGGGGGGTCCCGATAAGCCGTACCTCCACTTT. Combining the CDR3 with reference TRBV7-8 and TRBJ1-6 gives the whole variable domain GAGVSQSPRYKVAKRGQDVALRCDPISGHVSLFWYQQALGQGPEFLTYFQNEAQLDKSGLPSDRFFAERPEGSVSTLKIQRTQQEDSAVYLCASSLAGGPDKPYLHFGNGTRLTVT.